This T cell receptor (beta chain) was profiled in a study of memory CD4+ T cells and cytomegalovirus serostatus. The wider study: Healthy Belgian adult donors included nine or ten CMV-positive and about two dozen CMV-negative people.

This clone has just a few counts. The antigen is not known. Single viable CD3+CD4+CD8-CD45RO+ cells were sorted as the memory CD4+ T cells. The protocol was immunoSEQ multiplex PCR, while the TCRdb copy is restricted to in-frame clones and leaves out a portion. The sample has fewer than 50,000 clones, roughly four fifths seen once. Findings and limits, study-wide: Of 150 to 200 reported CMV TCRbeta sequences, around 62 were found in memory CD4+ repertoires. The CMV-associated TCR signature appears largely within the CD4+ memory repertoire.

The germline V gene encodes CDR1 SGHTA and CDR2 FQGNSA. V dropped 5 bases and J dropped 2 bases, with 9 bases sitting between them. The CDR3 runs to 13 residues. Sample: memory CD4+ T cells from blood. The sequence derives from an adult in good health and CMV-seronegative. The rearrangement links TRBV7-2 to TRBJ1-1; possible D gene TRBD1, 5 bases. CDR3 sequence reads: CASSPGHNTEAFF. The CDR3 DNA follows: TGTGCCAGCAGCCCAGGGCACAACACTGAAGCTTTCTTT.